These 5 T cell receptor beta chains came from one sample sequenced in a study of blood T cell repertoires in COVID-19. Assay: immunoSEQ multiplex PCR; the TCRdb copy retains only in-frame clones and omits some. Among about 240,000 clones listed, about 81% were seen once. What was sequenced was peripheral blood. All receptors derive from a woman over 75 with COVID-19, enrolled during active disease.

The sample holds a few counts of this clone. CDR3 in DNA: TGTGCCAGCAGTCGACAGGGACACACCGGGGAGCTGTTTTTT. Protein product: CASSRQGHTGELFF. V gene TRBV2 combines with J gene TRBJ2-2, with 7 bases aligning to TRBD1. This CDR3 contains 14 residues. V shed 5 bases and J 3 bases; nucleotides not matched to a gene: 3. In germline, CDR1 is SNHLY, CDR2 FYNNEI. Full variable domain (outside the CDR3, taken from reference TRBV2 and TRBJ2-2): EPEVTQTPSHQVTQMGQEVILRCVPISNHLYFYWYRQILGQKVEFLVSFYNNEISEKSEIFDDQFSVERPDGSNFTLKIRSTKLEDSAMYFCASSRQGHTGELFFGEGSRLTVL.

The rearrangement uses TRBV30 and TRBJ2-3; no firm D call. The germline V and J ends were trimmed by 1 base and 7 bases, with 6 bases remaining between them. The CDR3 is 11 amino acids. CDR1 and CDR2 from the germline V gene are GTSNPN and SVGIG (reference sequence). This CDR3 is CAWSETNTQYF. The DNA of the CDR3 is TGTGCCTGGAGTGAGACAAATACGCAGTATTTT. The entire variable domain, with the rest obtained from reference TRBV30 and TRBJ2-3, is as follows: SQTIHQWPATLVQPVGSPLSLECTVEGTSNPNLYWYRQAAGRGLQLLFYSVGIGQISSEVPQNLSASRPQDRQFILSSKKLLLSDSGFYLCAWSETNTQYFGPGTRLTVL.

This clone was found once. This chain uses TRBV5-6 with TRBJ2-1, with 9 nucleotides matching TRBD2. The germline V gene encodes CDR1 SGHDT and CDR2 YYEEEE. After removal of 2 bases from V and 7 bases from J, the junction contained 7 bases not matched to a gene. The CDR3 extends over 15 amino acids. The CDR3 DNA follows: TGTGCCAGCAGCTTTATTTCGGCGGGGGGGAATGAGCAGTTCTTC. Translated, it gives CASSFISAGGNEQFF.

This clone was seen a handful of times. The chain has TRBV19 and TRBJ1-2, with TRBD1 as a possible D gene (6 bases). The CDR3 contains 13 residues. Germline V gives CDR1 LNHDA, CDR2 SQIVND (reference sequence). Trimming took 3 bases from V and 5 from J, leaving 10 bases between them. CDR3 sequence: CASSMGGQYGYTF. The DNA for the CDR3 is TGTGCCAGTAGTATGGGGGGGCAATATGGCTACACCTTC.

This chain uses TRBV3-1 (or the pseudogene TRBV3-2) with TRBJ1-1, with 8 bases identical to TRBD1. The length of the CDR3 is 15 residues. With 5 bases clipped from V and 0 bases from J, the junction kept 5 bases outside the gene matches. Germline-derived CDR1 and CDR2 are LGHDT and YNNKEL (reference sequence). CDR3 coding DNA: TGTGCCAGCAGCACCCGACAGGGGATGAACACTGAAGCTTTCTTT. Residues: CASSTRQGMNTEAFF.